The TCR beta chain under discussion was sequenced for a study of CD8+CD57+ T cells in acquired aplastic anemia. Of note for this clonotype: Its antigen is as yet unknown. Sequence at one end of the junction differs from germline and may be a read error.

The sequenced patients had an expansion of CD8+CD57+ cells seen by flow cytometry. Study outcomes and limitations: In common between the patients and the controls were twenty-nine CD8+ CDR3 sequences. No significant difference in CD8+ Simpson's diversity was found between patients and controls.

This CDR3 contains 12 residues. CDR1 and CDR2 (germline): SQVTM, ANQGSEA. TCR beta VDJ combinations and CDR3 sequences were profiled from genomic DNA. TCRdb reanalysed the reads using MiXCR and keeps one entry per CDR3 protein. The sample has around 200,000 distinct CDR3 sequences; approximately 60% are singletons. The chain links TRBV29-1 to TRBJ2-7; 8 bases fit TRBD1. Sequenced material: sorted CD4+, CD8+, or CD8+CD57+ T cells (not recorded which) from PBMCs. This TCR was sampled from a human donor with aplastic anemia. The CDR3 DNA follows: TGCAGCGTTGAGGGCAGGGGGCGAGAGCGGTACTTC. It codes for CSVEGRGRERYF.